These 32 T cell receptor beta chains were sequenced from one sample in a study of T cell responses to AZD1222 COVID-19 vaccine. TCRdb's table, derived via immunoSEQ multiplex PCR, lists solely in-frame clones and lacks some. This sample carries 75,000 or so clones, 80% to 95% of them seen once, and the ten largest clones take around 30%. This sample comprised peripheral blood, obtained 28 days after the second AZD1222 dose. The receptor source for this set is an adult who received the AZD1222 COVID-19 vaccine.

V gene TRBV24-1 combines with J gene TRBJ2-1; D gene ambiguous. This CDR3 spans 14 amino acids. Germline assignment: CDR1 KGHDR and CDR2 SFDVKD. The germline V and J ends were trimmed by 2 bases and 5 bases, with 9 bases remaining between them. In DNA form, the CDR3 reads TGTGCCACCAGTGATTCCGCCCTCGACAATGAGCAGTTCTTC. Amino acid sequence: CATSDSALDNEQFF.

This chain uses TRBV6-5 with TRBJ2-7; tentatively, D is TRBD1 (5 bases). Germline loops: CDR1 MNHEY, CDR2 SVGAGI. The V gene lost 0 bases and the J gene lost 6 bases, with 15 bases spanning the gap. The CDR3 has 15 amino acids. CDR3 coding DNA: TGTGCCAGCAGTTACTCGATTCGGCAGGGCGGCGAGCAGTACTTC. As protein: CASSYSIRQGGEQYF.

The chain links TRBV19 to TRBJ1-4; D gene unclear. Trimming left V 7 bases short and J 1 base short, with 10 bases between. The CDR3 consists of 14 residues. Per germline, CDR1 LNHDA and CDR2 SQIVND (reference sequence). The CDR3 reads CASKETGTNEKLFF. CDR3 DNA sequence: TGTGCCAGTAAAGAGACCGGAACTAATGAAAAACTGTTTTTT.

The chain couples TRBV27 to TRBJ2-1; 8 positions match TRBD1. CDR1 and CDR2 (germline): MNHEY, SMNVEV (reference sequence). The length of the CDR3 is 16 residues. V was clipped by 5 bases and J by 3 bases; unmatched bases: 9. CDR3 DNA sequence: TGTGCCAGCAGTCCCTCCCAGGGGGCTAACTACAATGAGCAGTTCTTC. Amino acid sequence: CASSPSQGANYNEQFF.

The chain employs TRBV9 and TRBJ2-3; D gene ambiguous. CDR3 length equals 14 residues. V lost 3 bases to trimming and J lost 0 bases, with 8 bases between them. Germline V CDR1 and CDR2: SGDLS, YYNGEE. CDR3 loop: CASSAQVSTDTQYF. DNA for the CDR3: TGTGCCAGCAGCGCCCAAGTCAGCACAGATACGCAGTATTTT.

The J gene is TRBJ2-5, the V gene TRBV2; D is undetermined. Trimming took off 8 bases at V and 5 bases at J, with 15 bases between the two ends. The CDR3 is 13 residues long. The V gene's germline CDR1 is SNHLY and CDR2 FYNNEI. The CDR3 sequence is CASLTQLEETQYF. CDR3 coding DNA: TGTGCCAGCTTGACACAACTCGAGGAGACCCAGTACTTC.

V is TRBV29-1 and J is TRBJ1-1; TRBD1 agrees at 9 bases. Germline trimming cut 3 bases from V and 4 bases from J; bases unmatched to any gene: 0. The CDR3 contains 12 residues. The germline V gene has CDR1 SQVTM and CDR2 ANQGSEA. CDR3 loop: CSVETGGTEAFF. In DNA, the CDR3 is TGCAGCGTTGAGACAGGGGGCACTGAAGCTTTCTTT.

CDR3 DNA sequence: TGTGCCAGCAGCTCAGGGGACAGGAGCGCTTTCTTT. This sequence encodes CASSSGDRSAFF. The chain recombines TRBV7-9 with TRBJ1-1; 8 bases match TRBD1. J lost 11 bases, V lost 4 bases, and 6 bases had no gene match. The length of the CDR3 is 12 residues. Germline CDR1 is SEHNR and CDR2 is FQNEAQ (reference sequence).

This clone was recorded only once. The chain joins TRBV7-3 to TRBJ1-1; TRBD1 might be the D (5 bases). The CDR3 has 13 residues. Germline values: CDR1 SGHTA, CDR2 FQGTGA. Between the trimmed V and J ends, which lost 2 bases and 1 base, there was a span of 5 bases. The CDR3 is CASSLGQNTEAFF. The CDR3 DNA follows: TGTGCCAGCAGCTTAGGACAGAACACTGAAGCTTTCTTT. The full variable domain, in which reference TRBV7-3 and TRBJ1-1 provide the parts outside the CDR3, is GAGVSQTPSNKVTEKGKYVELRCDPISGHTALYWYRQSLGQGPEFLIYFQGTGAADDSGLPNDRFFAVRPEGSVSTLKIQRTERGDSAVYLCASSLGQNTEAFFGQGTRLTVV.

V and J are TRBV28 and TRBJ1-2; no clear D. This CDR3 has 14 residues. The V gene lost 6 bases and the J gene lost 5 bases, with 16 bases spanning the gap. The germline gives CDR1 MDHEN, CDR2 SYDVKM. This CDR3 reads CASSPPSDGYGYTF. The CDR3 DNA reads TGTGCCAGCAGCCCCCCCTCGGACGGGTATGGCTACACCTTC.

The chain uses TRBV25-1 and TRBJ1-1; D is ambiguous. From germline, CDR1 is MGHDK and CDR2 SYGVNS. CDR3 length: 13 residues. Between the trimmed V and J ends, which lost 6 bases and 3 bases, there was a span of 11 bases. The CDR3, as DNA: TGTGCCAGCAGGGCCGAAAGGTACACTGAAGCTTTCTTT. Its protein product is CASRAERYTEAFF.

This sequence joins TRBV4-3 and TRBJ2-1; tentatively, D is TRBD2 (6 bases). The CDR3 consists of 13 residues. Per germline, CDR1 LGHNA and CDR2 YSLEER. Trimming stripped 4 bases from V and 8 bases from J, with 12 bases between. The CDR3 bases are TGCGCCAGCAGCCTAAGGCGGGACGATGAGCAGTTCTTC. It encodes CASSLRRDDEQFF.

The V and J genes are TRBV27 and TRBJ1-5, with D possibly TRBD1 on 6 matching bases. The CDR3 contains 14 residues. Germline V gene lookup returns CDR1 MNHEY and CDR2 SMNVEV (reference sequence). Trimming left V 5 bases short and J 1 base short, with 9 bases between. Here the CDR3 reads CASSPGTSNQPQHF. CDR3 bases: TGTGCCAGCAGTCCAGGGACAAGCAATCAGCCCCAGCATTTT.

CDR3 sequence: CAWSWLAGVGVEQYF. The CDR3 nucleotides are TGTGCCTGGAGTTGGCTAGCGGGAGTTGGGGTCGAGCAGTACTTC. The rearrangement uses TRBV30 and TRBJ2-7, with TRBD2 matching 10 bases. This CDR3 contains 15 residues. CDR1 and CDR2 (germline): GTSNPN, SVGIG (reference sequence). The V and J ends lost 2 bases and 6 bases, in that order; junction bases with no gene match: 10.

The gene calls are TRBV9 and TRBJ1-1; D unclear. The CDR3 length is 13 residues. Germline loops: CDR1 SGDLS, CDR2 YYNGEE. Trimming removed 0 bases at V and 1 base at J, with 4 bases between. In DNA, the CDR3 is TGTGCCAGCAGCGTAGAAGGGAACACTGAAGCTTTCTTT. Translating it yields CASSVEGNTEAFF.

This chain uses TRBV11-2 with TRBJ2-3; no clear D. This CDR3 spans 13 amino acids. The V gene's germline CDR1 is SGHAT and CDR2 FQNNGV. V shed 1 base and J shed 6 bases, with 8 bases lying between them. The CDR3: CASSLGVPDTQYF. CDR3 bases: TGTGCCAGCAGCTTAGGGGTGCCGGATACGCAGTATTTT. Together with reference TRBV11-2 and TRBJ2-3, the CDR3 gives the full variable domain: EAGVAQSPRYKIIEKRQSVAFWCNPISGHATLYWYQQILGQGPKLLIQFQNNGVVDDSQLPKDRFSAERLKGVDSTLKIQPAKLEDSAVYLCASSLGVPDTQYFGPGTRLTVL.

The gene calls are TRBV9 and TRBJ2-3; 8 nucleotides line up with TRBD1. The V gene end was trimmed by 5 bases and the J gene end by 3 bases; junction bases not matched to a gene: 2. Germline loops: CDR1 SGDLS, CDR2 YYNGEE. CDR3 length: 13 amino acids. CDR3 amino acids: CASRDRVTDTQYF. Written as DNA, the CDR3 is TGTGCCAGCAGGGACAGGGTGACAGATACGCAGTATTTT.

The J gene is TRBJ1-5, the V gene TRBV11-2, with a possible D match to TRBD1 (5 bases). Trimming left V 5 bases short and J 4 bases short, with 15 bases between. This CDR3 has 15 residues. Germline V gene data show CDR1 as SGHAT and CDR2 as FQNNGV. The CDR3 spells CASSMTAGGNQPQHF. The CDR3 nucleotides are TGTGCCAGCAGCATGACCGCGGGGGGTAATCAGCCCCAGCATTTT.

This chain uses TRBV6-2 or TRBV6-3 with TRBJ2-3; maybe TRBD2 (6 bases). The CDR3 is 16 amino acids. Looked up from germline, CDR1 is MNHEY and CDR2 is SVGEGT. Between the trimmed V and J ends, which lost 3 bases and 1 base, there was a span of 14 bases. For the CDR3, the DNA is TGTGCCAGCAGTTATCCAACCGGGACTGGCACAGATACGCAGTATTTT. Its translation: CASSYPTGTGTDTQYF.

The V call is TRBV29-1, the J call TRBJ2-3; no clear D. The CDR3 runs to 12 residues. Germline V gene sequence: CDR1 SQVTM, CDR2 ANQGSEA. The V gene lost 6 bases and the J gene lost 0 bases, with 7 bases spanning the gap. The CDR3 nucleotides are TGCAGCGTGTTGACTAGCACAGATACGCAGTATTTT. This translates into CSVLTSTDTQYF.

The CDR3 DNA reads as TGTGCCAGCAGTTTATTTGACAGTCTTCACAATCAGCCCCAGCATTTT. Translating it yields CASSLFDSLHNQPQHF. This chain joins TRBV28 and TRBJ1-5; the D gene is possibly TRBD1 (5 bases). This CDR3 comprises 16 residues. From germline, CDR1 is MDHEN and CDR2 SYDVKM. Trimming removed 1 base at V and 3 bases at J, with 13 bases between.

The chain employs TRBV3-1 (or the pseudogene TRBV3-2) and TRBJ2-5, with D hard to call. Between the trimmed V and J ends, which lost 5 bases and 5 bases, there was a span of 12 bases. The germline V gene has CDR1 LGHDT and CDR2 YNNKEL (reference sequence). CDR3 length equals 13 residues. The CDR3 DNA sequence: TGTGCCAGCAGCGTTTCTTTCTCTGAGACCCAGTACTTC. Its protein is CASSVSFSETQYF.

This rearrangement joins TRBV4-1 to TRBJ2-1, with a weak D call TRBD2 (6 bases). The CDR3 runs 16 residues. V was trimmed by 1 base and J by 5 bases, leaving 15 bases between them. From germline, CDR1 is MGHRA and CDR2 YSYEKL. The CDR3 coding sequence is TGCGCCAGCAGCCAAGGGAGGGCGGGAAAGAACAATGAGCAGTTCTTC. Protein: CASSQGRAGKNNEQFF.

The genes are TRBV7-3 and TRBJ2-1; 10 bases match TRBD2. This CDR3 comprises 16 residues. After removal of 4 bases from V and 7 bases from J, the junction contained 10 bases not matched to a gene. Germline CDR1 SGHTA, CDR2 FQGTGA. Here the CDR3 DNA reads TGTGCCAGCAGCTCAAAGCGACTAGCGGGCTTGAATGAGCAGTTCTTC. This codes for CASSSKRLAGLNEQFF.

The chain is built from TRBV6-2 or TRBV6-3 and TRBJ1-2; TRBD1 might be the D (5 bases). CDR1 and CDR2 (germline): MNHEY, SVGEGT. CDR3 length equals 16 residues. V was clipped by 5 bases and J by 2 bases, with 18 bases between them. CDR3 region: CASSAPAGHGNYGYTF. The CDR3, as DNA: TGTGCCAGCAGTGCACCCGCAGGGCATGGGAACTATGGCTACACCTTC.

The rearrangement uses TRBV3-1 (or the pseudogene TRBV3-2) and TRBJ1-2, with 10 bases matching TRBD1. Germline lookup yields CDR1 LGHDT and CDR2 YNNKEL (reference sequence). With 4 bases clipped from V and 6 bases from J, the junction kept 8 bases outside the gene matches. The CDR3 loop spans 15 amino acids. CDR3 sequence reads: CASSRGQGLANGYTF. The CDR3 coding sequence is TGTGCCAGCAGCCGGGGACAGGGGCTGGCGAATGGCTACACCTTC.

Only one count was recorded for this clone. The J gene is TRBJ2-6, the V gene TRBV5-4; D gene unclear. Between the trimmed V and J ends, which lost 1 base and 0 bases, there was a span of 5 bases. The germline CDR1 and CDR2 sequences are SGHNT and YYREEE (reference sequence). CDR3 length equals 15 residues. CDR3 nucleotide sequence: TGTGCCAGCAGCTTGCTCTTCTCTGGGGCCAACGTCCTGACTTTC. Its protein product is CASSLLFSGANVLTF.

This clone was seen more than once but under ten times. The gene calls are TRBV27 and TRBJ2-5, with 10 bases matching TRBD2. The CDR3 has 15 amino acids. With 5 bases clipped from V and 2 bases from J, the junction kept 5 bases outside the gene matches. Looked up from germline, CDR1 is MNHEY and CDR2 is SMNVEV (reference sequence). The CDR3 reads CASSKAGGLQETQYF. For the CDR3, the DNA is TGTGCCAGCAGTAAAGCGGGAGGGCTACAAGAGACCCAGTACTTC.

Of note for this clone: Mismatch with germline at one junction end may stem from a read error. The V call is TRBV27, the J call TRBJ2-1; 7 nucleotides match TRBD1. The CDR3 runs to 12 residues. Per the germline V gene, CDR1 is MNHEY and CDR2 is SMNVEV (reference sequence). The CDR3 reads CASRRPGQSTIF. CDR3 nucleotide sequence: TGTGCCAGCCGTCGACCGGGACAGTCGACTATCTTC.

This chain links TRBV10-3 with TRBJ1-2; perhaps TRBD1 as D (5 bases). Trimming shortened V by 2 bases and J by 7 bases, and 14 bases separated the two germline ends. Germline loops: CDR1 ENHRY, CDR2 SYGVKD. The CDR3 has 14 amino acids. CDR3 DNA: TGTGCCATCAGTGAGCAGGGAAGGGACGGTGGCTACACCTTC. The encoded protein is CAISEQGRDGGYTF.

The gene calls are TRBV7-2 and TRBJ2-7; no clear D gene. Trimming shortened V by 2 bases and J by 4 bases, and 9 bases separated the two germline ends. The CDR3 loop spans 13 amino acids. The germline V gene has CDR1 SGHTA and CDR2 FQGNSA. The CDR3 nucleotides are TGTGCCAGCAGCTTATCCATGGAGTACGAGCAGTACTTC. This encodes CASSLSMEYEQYF. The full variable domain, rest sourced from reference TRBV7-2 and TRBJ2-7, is GAGVSQSPSNKVTEKGKDVELRCDPISGHTALYWYRQSLGQGLEFLIYFQGNSAPDKSGLPSDRFSAERTGGSVSTLTIQRTQQEDSAVYLCASSLSMEYEQYFGPGTRLTVT.

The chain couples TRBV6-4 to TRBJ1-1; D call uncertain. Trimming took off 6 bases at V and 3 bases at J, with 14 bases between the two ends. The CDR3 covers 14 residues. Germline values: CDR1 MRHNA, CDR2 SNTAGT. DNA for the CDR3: TGTGCCAGCAGCGTAGCCGCCGGCTACACTGAAGCTTTCTTT. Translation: CASSVAAGYTEAFF.